The 29 T cell receptor beta chains below all came from one sample that was sequenced in a study of blood T cell repertoires in COVID-19. Measured with immunoSEQ multiplex PCR; TCRdb has only the in-frame clones, and not every one. The sample shows some 170,000 clones, 60% to 85% of them seen only once. Source material: peripheral blood. The receptors come from a man aged 60 to 69 with acute or convalescent COVID-19.

The chain is built from TRBV7-8 and TRBJ2-1; no clear D. The germline gives CDR1 SGHVS, CDR2 FQNEAQ. The CDR3 runs to 17 residues. V lost 2 bases and J lost 0, with 14 bases in between. The CDR3 sequence is CASSLSRKARSYNEQFF. CDR3 DNA sequence: TGTGCCAGCAGCTTATCGAGGAAGGCCCGCTCCTACAATGAGCAGTTCTTC.

The CDR3 sequence: CASSSGYYGYTF. DNA of the CDR3: TGTGCCAGCAGTTCAGGGTACTATGGCTACACCTTC. The chain employs TRBV27 and TRBJ1-2, with D possibly TRBD1 on 5 matching bases. V shed 4 bases and J shed 3 bases, with 6 bases lying between them. There are 12 residues in the CDR3. Germline lookup yields CDR1 MNHEY and CDR2 SMNVEV (reference sequence).

This chain links TRBV5-4 with TRBJ1-3; 7 nucleotides align to TRBD1. CDR1 is SGHNT, CDR2 YYREEE, per germline (reference sequence). This CDR3 comprises 17 residues. V lost 2 bases and J lost 0; bases outside the gene matches: 8. The chain's CDR3 is CASSFGLGQFSGNTIYF. Written as DNA, the CDR3 is TGTGCCAGCAGCTTTGGCCTGGGACAGTTCTCTGGAAACACCATATATTTT.

Remarks on this clone: The identical CDR3 is also encoded by other nucleotide sequences in the sample. The V and J genes are TRBV4-3 and TRBJ1-1, with unresolved D. The V and J ends lost 0 bases and 1 base respectively, with 9 bases between them. The CDR3 has 15 residues. Germline CDR1 reads LGHNA; CDR2 reads YSLEER. The DNA for the CDR3 is TGCGCCAGCAGCCAAGATCGAGCAGGGAACACTGAAGCTTTCTTT. The encoded protein is CASSQDRAGNTEAFF.

The chain carries TRBV7-7 and TRBJ2-1; D call uncertain. CDR3 size: 14 residues. Trimming took off 2 bases at V and 4 bases at J, with 9 bases between the two ends. Germline CDR1 SSHAT, CDR2 FNYEAQ (reference sequence). The CDR3 coding sequence is TGTGCCAGCAGCTTATATGGCCCGTACAATGAGCAGTTCTTC. Translating gives CASSLYGPYNEQFF.

This clone was picked up one time. This chain uses TRBV7-8 with TRBJ1-5; D is unresolved. Trimming pared 2 bases from V and 5 bases from J, leaving 13 bases between. The CDR3 totals 15 residues. Germline CDR1 is SGHVS and CDR2 is FQNEAQ. This CDR3 is CASSLIRGADQPQHF. Here the CDR3 DNA reads TGTGCCAGCAGCTTAATTCGAGGAGCGGATCAGCCCCAGCATTTT.

Here the CDR3 reads CASSKYGDNEQFF. CDR3 nucleotide sequence: TGCGCCAGCAGCAAGTACGGAGACAATGAGCAGTTCTTC. The chain recombines TRBV5-1 with TRBJ2-1, with D unclear. Trimming left V 4 bases short and J 5 bases short, with 10 bases between. Germline CDR1 reads SGHRS; CDR2 reads YFSETQ. The CDR3 runs to 13 residues.

The rearrangement links TRBV10-2 to TRBJ1-4, with 9 positions matching TRBD1. V lost 0 bases and J lost 7; bases outside the gene matches: 3. Germline lookup yields CDR1 WSHSY and CDR2 SAAADI. This CDR3 region has 15 residues. DNA of the CDR3: TGCGCCAGCAGTGAGTCGAAGACAGGGGGTGAAAAACTGTTTTTT. This encodes CASSESKTGGEKLFF.

The J gene is TRBJ2-7, the V gene TRBV5-6, with TRBD2 matching 7 bases. The V gene's germline CDR1 is SGHDT and CDR2 YYEEEE. This CDR3 contains 15 residues. V was clipped by 4 bases and J by 0 bases; unmatched bases: 7. The CDR3, as DNA: TGTGCCAGCAGCACCCTAGCGGACTTCTCCTACGAGCAGTACTTC. It specifies CASSTLADFSYEQYF.

This clone occurred a few times. The chain has TRBV7-9 and TRBJ2-2; D remains unclear. Germline assignment: CDR1 SEHNR and CDR2 FQNEAQ (reference sequence). Trimming stripped 0 bases from V and 6 bases from J, with 8 bases between. The CDR3 runs to 14 residues. CDR3 amino acids: CASSLALSAGELFF. The CDR3 DNA reads as TGTGCCAGCAGCTTAGCGCTGTCGGCCGGGGAGCTGTTTTTT. The entire variable domain, with the rest obtained from reference TRBV7-9 and TRBJ2-2, is as follows: DTGVSQNPRHKITKRGQNVTFRCDPISEHNRLYWYRQTLGQGPEFLTYFQNEAQLEKSRLLSDRFSAERPKGSFSTLEIQRTEQGDSAMYLCASSLALSAGELFFGEGSRLTVL.

This clone was seen more than once but under ten times. V usage is TRBV27 and J usage is TRBJ1-6; the match to TRBD1 covers 9 bases. The CDR3 totals 14 residues. Germline V CDR1 and CDR2: MNHEY, SMNVEV (reference sequence). Germline trimming cut 6 bases from V and 6 bases from J; bases unmatched to any gene: 3. This CDR3 reads CASSMDRGNSPLHF. In nucleotides, the CDR3 is TGTGCCAGCAGCATGGACAGGGGTAATTCACCCCTCCACTTT.

This clone was detected once. V gene TRBV6-5 combines with J gene TRBJ1-2; possibly TRBD1 for D (6 bases). The CDR3 is made up of 15 amino acids. In germline, CDR1 is MNHEY, CDR2 SVGAGI. Trimming cost V 4 bases and J 3 bases, with 15 bases left between them. The CDR3 sequence: CASSSVRTAHYGYTF. In DNA, the CDR3 is TGTGCCAGCAGTTCCGTCAGGACAGCGCACTATGGCTACACCTTC.

The chain combines TRBV4-1 with TRBJ2-1; 12 nucleotides align to TRBD2. The germline V gene encodes CDR1 MGHRA and CDR2 YSYEKL. The CDR3 is 20 residues long. V lost 0 bases and J lost 8; bases outside the gene matches: 17. The CDR3 DNA sequence: TGCGCCAGCAGCCAAGAGCGGACTAGCGGGGTCCCGCGTCCATTTGATGAGCAGTTCTTC. This sequence encodes CASSQERTSGVPRPFDEQFF.

The V call is TRBV5-8, the J call TRBJ1-6; 8 bases match TRBD1. Germline assignment: CDR1 SGHTS and CDR2 YDEGEE. The J segment lost 10 bases and the V segment lost 4 bases, leaving 7 bases of the junction unmatched. This CDR3 spans 14 amino acids. The CDR3 DNA reads TGTGCCAGCAGCCTAGGACAGGGAGGCTCACCCCTCCACTTT. This codes for CASSLGQGGSPLHF.

J is TRBJ1-1 and V is TRBV7-3; D not resolved. V shed 3 bases and J shed 0 bases, with 8 bases lying between them. The CDR3 consists of 14 residues. CDR1 is SGHTA and CDR2 is FQGTGA in the germline V gene. The DNA for the CDR3 is TGTGCCAGCAGCTTCTCCCACATGAACACTGAAGCTTTCTTT. This gives the protein CASSFSHMNTEAFF.

This clone is a singleton in its sample. This chain connects TRBV6-5 to TRBJ2-7, with 10 nucleotides matching TRBD1. The CDR3 spans 13 residues. The J segment lost 4 bases and the V segment lost 6 bases, leaving 3 bases of the junction unmatched. Germline V gives CDR1 MNHEY, CDR2 SVGAGI. The CDR3 DNA reads TGTGCCAGCAGGAGGGACAGGGGATACGAGCAGTACTTC. It specifies CASRRDRGYEQYF.

The table lists this clone with many counts. V and J are TRBV10-3 and TRBJ2-5, with a tentative D call TRBD2 (5 bases). Trimming stripped 4 bases from V and 4 bases from J, with 13 bases between. The CDR3 is 14 residues long. CDR1 and CDR2 from the germline V gene are ENHRY and SYGVKD. As DNA, the CDR3 is TGTGCCATCAGTGCTAGAGGGTTCGTAGAGACCCAGTACTTC. Translation: CAISARGFVETQYF.

The V gene is TRBV30, the J gene TRBJ2-3; 11 bases align to TRBD2. Germline CDR1 is GTSNPN and CDR2 is SVGIG (reference sequence). This CDR3 has 16 residues. V gave up 4 bases and J gave up 3 bases; unmatched junction bases: 9. CDR3 in DNA: TGTGCCTGGACATATAGCGGGGGGGCCCTGACAGATACGCAGTATTTT. It translates to CAWTYSGGALTDTQYF.

This chain links TRBV3-1 (or the pseudogene TRBV3-2) with TRBJ2-5; D might be TRBD1 (6 bases). CDR1 and CDR2 from the germline V gene are LGHDT and YNNKEL (reference sequence). This CDR3 is 17 amino acids long. Trimming shortened V by 0 bases and J by 4 bases, and 18 bases separated the two germline ends. CDR3 bases: TGTGCCAGCAGCCAAGAGGGGGCATCCAAAACTCTAGAGACCCAGTACTTC. Amino acid sequence: CASSQEGASKTLETQYF.

The chain carries TRBV6-5 and TRBJ2-3; tentative D call: TRBD2 (6 bases). The CDR3 covers 13 residues. Germline CDR1 is MNHEY and CDR2 is SVGAGI. V shed 1 base and J shed 5 bases, with 7 bases lying between them. The CDR3, as DNA: TGTGCCAGCAGTTACTTGGGGGGAGATACGCAGTATTTT. As protein: CASSYLGGDTQYF.

The chain is built from TRBV9 and TRBJ2-7; 13 bases line up with TRBD2. The CDR3 is made up of 17 amino acids. The V gene's germline CDR1 is SGDLS and CDR2 YYNGEE. J was trimmed by 2 bases and V by 3 bases; bases with no gene match: 8. CDR3 sequence (DNA): TGTGCCAGCAGCGCGGGACTAGCGGGGTCCTTCCCCTACGAGCAGTACTTC. This sequence encodes CASSAGLAGSFPYEQYF.

The chain links TRBV12-3 or TRBV12-4 to TRBJ1-2; D is perhaps TRBD1 (5 bases). The CDR3 spans 13 residues. V gave up 6 bases and J gave up 8 bases, with 16 bases separating them. CDR3 residues: CASSYDSSWGYTF. Here the CDR3 DNA reads TGTGCCAGCAGCTACGACAGTTCGTGGGGCTACACCTTC.

The chain joins TRBV25-1 to TRBJ2-6, with TRBD1 matching 7 bases. In germline, CDR1 is MGHDK, CDR2 SYGVNS. J lost 0 bases, V lost 2 bases, and 7 bases had no gene match. The CDR3 length is 18 residues. The CDR3 DNA sequence: TGTGCCAGCAGTGAAGCCGGGACAGCAAGCTCTGGGGCCAACGTCCTGACTTTC. It translates to CASSEAGTASSGANVLTF.

The chain couples TRBV7-2 to TRBJ1-1; D gene unclear. This CDR3 comprises 14 residues. V lost 1 base to trimming and J lost 3 bases, with 9 bases between them. Germline assignment: CDR1 SGHTA and CDR2 FQGNSA. DNA for the CDR3: TGTGCCAGCAGCTTAGGAGCTTCTTACACTGAAGCTTTCTTT. As protein: CASSLGASYTEAFF.

This clone was detected only a few times. V usage is TRBV7-9 and J usage is TRBJ1-5; TRBD1 aligns across 10 bases. Per germline, CDR1 SEHNR and CDR2 FQNEAQ (reference sequence). With 5 bases clipped from V and 2 bases from J, the junction kept 3 bases outside the gene matches. The CDR3 sequence is 15 residues long. The CDR3 DNA reads TGTGCCAGCAGCATAGGGACAGGGGGCAATCAGCCCCAGCATTTT. It specifies CASSIGTGGNQPQHF.

This clone was found a few times. The chain joins TRBV6-6 to TRBJ1-5, with 8 nucleotides matching TRBD1. The germline CDR1 and CDR2 sequences are MNHNY and SVGAGI (reference sequence). CDR3 length: 20 amino acids. Losses at the gene ends were 5 bases for V and 0 bases for J; bases not matched to a gene: 18. Here the CDR3 reads CASSQPTRTGTGDSNQPQHF. The CDR3 DNA reads TGTGCCAGCAGTCAACCAACCCGAACCGGGACAGGAGATAGCAATCAGCCCCAGCATTTT.

This sequence joins TRBV9 and TRBJ1-4; the D gene is possibly TRBD1 (5 bases). Looked up from germline, CDR1 is SGDLS and CDR2 is YYNGEE. Between the trimmed V and J ends, which lost 0 bases and 7 bases, there was a span of 13 bases. The CDR3 loop spans 15 amino acids. The CDR3 sequence is CASSVERGDFEKLFF. DNA of the CDR3: TGTGCCAGCAGCGTAGAACGGGGGGATTTTGAAAAACTGTTTTTT.

This clone was found once. The rearrangement links TRBV27 to TRBJ2-7; 8 bases agree with TRBD1. This CDR3 spans 15 amino acids. J was trimmed by 3 bases and V by 6 bases; bases with no gene match: 10. Germline assignment: CDR1 MNHEY and CDR2 SMNVEV (reference sequence). CDR3 amino acids: CASSAVGQGVYEQYF. CDR3 DNA sequence: TGTGCCAGCAGCGCGGTCGGACAGGGTGTCTACGAGCAGTACTTC.

In this sample, this clone turned up a few times. The chain carries TRBV30 and TRBJ1-5; 8 bases map to TRBD1. This CDR3 is built from 14 residues. The V gene's germline CDR1 is GTSNPN and CDR2 SVGIG (reference sequence). J gave up 4 bases and V 0 bases, and 2 bases lay outside the gene matches. The CDR3 DNA is TGTGCCTGGAGTGTACGACAGGGGAATCAGCCCCAGCATTTT. It translates to CAWSVRQGNQPQHF.